This entry lists 16 T cell receptor beta chains sequenced from one sample in a study of cytotoxic CD8 clonotypes in ibrutinib-treated CLL. Assay: immunoSEQ multiplex PCR; the TCRdb copy retains only in-frame clones and omits some. The table has 200,000 to 250,000 clones, 79% seen once. The specimen comprised PBMCs, sampled after 12 months of ibrutinib treatment. The source is a human donor with chronic lymphocytic leukemia.

The CDR3 nucleotides read TGTGCCAGCAGTCCCAGGCCGGGCTACGAGCAGTACTTC. Translating gives CASSPRPGYEQYF. The chain is built from TRBV6-5 and TRBJ2-7, with unresolved D. V lost 5 bases, J lost 3 bases, and 11 bases lay in between. Germline V gene sequence: CDR1 MNHEY, CDR2 SVGAGI. The CDR3 length is 13 residues.

This clone appeared a single time. The chain combines TRBV29-1 with TRBJ1-4, with D maybe TRBD1 (6 bases). V was trimmed by 4 bases and J by 8 bases, leaving 17 bases between them. The CDR3 runs 14 residues. Germline CDR1 and CDR2: SQVTM and ANQGSEA. Here the CDR3 DNA reads TGCAGCGTTGCATATTCAGGGGTCGGGGAAAAACTGTTTTTT. Its protein is CSVAYSGVGEKLFF.

This clone occurred once. V and J are TRBV28 and TRBJ2-7; possible D gene TRBD2, 7 bases. Germline CDR1 reads MDHEN; CDR2 reads SYDVKM. V lost 2 bases and J lost 8, with 19 bases in between. CDR3 length: 15 amino acids. CDR3 DNA: TGTGCCAGCAGTTTAGGGGGGGGCTCCACTGTGAAGCAGTACTTC. Translation: CASSLGGGSTVKQYF. The full variable domain, in which reference TRBV28 and TRBJ2-7 provide the parts outside the CDR3, is DVKVTQSSRYLVKRTGEKVFLECVQDMDHENMFWYRQDPGLGLRLIYFSYDVKMKEKGDIPEGYSVSREKKERFSLILESASTNQTSMYLCASSLGGGSTVKQYFGPGTRLTVT.

The chain joins TRBV6-1 to TRBJ1-1, with 7 bases that match TRBD1. Trimming at V came to 4 bases and at J to 11 bases, leaving 4 bases not matched to a gene. Germline CDR1 reads MNHNS; CDR2 reads SASEGT. There are 11 residues in the CDR3. CDR3 in amino acids: CASSGGTVAFF. The CDR3 DNA sequence: TGTGCCAGCAGTGGAGGGACAGTCGCTTTCTTT.

V and J are TRBV2 and TRBJ2-5, with 8 positions matching TRBD2. The CDR3 has 16 amino acids. The germline gives CDR1 SNHLY, CDR2 FYNNEI. Trimming removed 7 bases from V and 2 bases from J; junction bases left unmatched: 12. CDR3 protein: CASTWGELAVQETQYF. The CDR3 bases are TGTGCCAGCACCTGGGGAGAACTAGCGGTTCAAGAGACCCAGTACTTC. The full variable domain, in which reference TRBV2 and TRBJ2-5 provide the parts outside the CDR3, is EPEVTQTPSHQVTQMGQEVILRCVPISNHLYFYWYRQILGQKVEFLVSFYNNEISEKSEIFDDQFSVERPDGSNFTLKIRSTKLEDSAMYFCASTWGELAVQETQYFGPGTRLLVL.

The chain links TRBV9 to TRBJ2-3; the match to TRBD1 covers 8 bases. Germline V gene lookup returns CDR1 SGDLS and CDR2 YYNGEE. CDR3 length: 18 residues. Trimming took 0 bases from V and 4 from J; bases not matched to a gene: 13. For the CDR3, the DNA is TGTGCCAGCAGCGTAGTAGGGGCCGGACAGGGAGCGGCAGATACGCAGTATTTT. Translated, it gives CASSVVGAGQGAADTQYF. The full variable domain, its missing parts supplied by reference TRBV9 and TRBJ2-3, is DSGVTQTPKHLITATGQRVTLRCSPRSGDLSVYWYQQSLDQGLQFLIQYYNGEERAKGNILERFSAQQFPDLHSELNLSSLELGDSALYFCASSVVGAGQGAADTQYFGPGTRLTVL.

This clone came up a few times. This chain connects TRBV5-1 to TRBJ1-3, with D tentatively TRBD1 (5 bases). The germline CDR1 and CDR2 sequences are SGHRS and YFSETQ. The CDR3 runs 13 residues. V lost 0 bases, J lost 4 bases, and 5 bases lay in between. In DNA form, the CDR3 reads TGCGCCAGCAGCTTGGACAGGGGAAACACCATATATTTT. Translation gives CASSLDRGNTIYF.

The chain couples TRBV7-8 to TRBJ1-3; possibly TRBD1 for D (5 bases). Germline loops: CDR1 SGHVS, CDR2 FQNEAQ. The CDR3 is made up of 14 amino acids. V lost 0 bases and J lost 2, with 5 bases in between. In DNA, the CDR3 is TGTGCCAGCAGCTTAGCGGGACCTGGAAACACCATATATTTT. It codes for CASSLAGPGNTIYF. The full variable domain, its missing parts supplied by reference TRBV7-8 and TRBJ1-3, is GAGVSQSPRYKVAKRGQDVALRCDPISGHVSLFWYQQALGQGPEFLTYFQNEAQLDKSGLPSDRFFAERPEGSVSTLKIQRTQQEDSAVYLCASSLAGPGNTIYFGEGSWLTVV.

The rearrangement links TRBV25-1 to TRBJ1-4, with a possible D match to TRBD1 (6 bases). CDR3 length equals 15 residues. Trimming took off 5 bases at V and 6 bases at J, with 16 bases between the two ends. Looked up from germline, CDR1 is MGHDK and CDR2 is SYGVNS. The CDR3 loop reads CASSSREGGDEKLFF. CDR3 bases: TGTGCCAGCAGTTCCAGGGAAGGGGGGGATGAAAAACTGTTTTTT.

The rearrangement uses TRBV7-3 and TRBJ1-1; TRBD1 matches 7 bases. The CDR3 is made up of 13 amino acids. V lost 8 bases to trimming and J lost 2 bases; unmatched junction nucleotides: 5. Germline loops: CDR1 SGHTA, CDR2 FQGTGA. CDR3 region: CASGGTANTEAFF. CDR3 nucleotides: TGTGCCAGCGGGGGGACAGCAAACACTGAAGCTTTCTTT.

The chain couples TRBV5-1 to TRBJ2-1; 9 nucleotides line up with TRBD2. Germline V gives CDR1 SGHRS, CDR2 YFSETQ. Trimming took 5 bases from V and 2 from J; bases not matched to a gene: 8. This CDR3 spans 16 amino acids. The CDR3 DNA sequence: TGCGCCAGCAGACCGGGACTAGCTATTCCCTACAATGAGCAGTTCTTC. This sequence encodes CASRPGLAIPYNEQFF.

The CDR3 nucleotides read TGTGCCACCCAAGACAGTCCTTCATACTACAATGAGCAGTTCTTC. Translating it yields CATQDSPSYYNEQFF. The chain joins TRBV7-2 to TRBJ2-1; D is possibly TRBD1 (5 bases). V lost 10 bases and J 3 bases, leaving 19 bases between the germline ends. This CDR3 has 15 residues. Germline V lookup: CDR1 SGHTA, CDR2 FQGNSA.

The rearrangement uses TRBV30 and TRBJ1-1; TRBD1 agrees at 7 bases. V was pared by 2 bases and J by 0 bases, with 6 bases of the junction left unmatched. Germline V CDR1 and CDR2: GTSNPN, SVGIG (reference sequence). The CDR3 consists of 15 residues. This CDR3 reads CAWSRTGGVNTEAFF. In DNA form, the CDR3 reads TGTGCCTGGAGTAGGACAGGAGGAGTGAACACTGAAGCTTTCTTT.

This clone was recorded only once. This sequence joins TRBV7-2 and TRBJ1-1, with 7 bases that match TRBD1. With V trimmed by 5 bases and J by 6 bases, 12 bases remained unmatched. CDR1 SGHTA and CDR2 FQGNSA come from the germline V gene. The CDR3 extends over 15 amino acids. CDR3 loop: CASSTRQGYKSEAFF. As DNA, the CDR3 is TGTGCCAGCAGCACAAGACAGGGATATAAGTCTGAAGCTTTCTTT.

This sequence joins TRBV29-1 and TRBJ2-3; 9 bases are a match to TRBD2. Germline V gene data show CDR1 as SQVTM and CDR2 as ANQGSEA. Trimming cost V 5 bases and J 1 base; bases outside gene matches: 1. This CDR3 spans 13 amino acids. CDR3 bases: TGCAGCGTTAGACTAGCGGGCACAGATACGCAGTATTTT. Its protein product is CSVRLAGTDTQYF.

The chain joins TRBV28 to TRBJ2-5; a possible D gene is TRBD1 (5 bases). CDR1 is MDHEN, CDR2 SYDVKM, per germline. This CDR3 contains 15 residues. With 3 bases removed from V and 5 bases from J, the gap between germline ends came to 16 bases. CDR3 sequence reads: CASSLVGVGPETQYF. The CDR3 DNA follows: TGTGCCAGCAGTTTGGTTGGGGTGGGGCCGGAGACCCAGTACTTC.